Described below is a single T cell receptor (beta chain) sequence and its context. What it recognizes is unknown. The data originate from a study of cytomegalovirus exposure and HLA in healthy donors. Findings and limits, study-wide: Near-uniform donor sequencing depth was presumed by presence/absence analyses. The productive fraction for most TCR beta V segments was about 90% or about 30% in an earlier analysis. The authors listed 180 or so TCR beta chains as cytomegalovirus-associated.

J gave up 5 bases and V 3 bases, and 7 bases lay outside the gene matches. This CDR3 spans 14 amino acids. Germline assignment: CDR1 SGHDT and CDR2 YYEEEE. Researchers ran the PCR with 60 Vbeta and 13 Jbeta primers. In the source study's methods: Later analysis identified tens of millions of unique TCR beta chains, approximately 11 million shared. Profiling relied on immunoSEQ multiplex PCR, and the TCRdb table lists in-frame clones only, not all of them. The DNA was the basis for D and trimming; V, J and clone size are from that table. The listing contains roughly 150,000 clones. The chain links TRBV5-6 to TRBJ2-7; TRBD1 aligns across 8 bases. The sequencing sample was made of PBMCs. This receptor was taken from a woman aged 50 to 60 in good health and CMV-seronegative. This CDR3 is CASSSRGRGHEQYF. The CDR3 DNA reads TGTGCCAGCAGCTCCAGGGGGCGCGGGCACGAGCAGTACTTC.